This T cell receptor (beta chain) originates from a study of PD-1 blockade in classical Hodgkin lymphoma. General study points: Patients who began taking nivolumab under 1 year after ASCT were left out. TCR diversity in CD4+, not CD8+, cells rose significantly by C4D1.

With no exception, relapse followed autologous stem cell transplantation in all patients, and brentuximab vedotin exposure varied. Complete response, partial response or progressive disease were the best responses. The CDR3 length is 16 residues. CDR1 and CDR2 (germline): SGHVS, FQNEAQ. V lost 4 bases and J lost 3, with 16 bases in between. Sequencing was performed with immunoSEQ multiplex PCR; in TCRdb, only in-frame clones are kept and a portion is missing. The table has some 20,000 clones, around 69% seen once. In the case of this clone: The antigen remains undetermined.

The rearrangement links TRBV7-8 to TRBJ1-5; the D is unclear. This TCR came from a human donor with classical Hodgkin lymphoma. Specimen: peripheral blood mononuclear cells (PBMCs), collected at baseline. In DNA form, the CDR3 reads TGTGCCAGCAGCTCCCAAACGTGGTTTTCCAATCAGCCCCAGCATTTT. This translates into CASSSQTWFSNQPQHF.